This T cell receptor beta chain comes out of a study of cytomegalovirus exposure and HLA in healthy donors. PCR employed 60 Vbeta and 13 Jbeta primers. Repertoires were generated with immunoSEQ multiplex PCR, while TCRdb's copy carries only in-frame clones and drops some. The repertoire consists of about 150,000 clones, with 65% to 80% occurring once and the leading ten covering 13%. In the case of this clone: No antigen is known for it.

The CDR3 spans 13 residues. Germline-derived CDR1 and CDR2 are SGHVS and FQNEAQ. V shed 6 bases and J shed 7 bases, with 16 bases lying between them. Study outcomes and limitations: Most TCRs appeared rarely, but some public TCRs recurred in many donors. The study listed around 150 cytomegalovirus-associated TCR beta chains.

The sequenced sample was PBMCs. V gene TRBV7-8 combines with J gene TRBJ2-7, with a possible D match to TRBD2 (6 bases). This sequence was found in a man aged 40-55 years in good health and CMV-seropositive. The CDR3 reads CASRQRGSGEQYF. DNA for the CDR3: TGTGCCAGCAGGCAACGGGGGAGTGGTGAGCAGTACTTC.